The 14 T cell receptor beta chains presented below share a single source sample, sequenced in a study of T cells after yellow fever vaccination. MiXCR, run by TCRdb on the 5' RACE reads, gives a single entry per CDR3 protein. The profile shows 95,000 to 150,000 distinct CDR3 sequences, about 15% of them singletons. Here the sequenced sample was CD8+ T cells sorted from PBMCs, taken 5 days after the yellow fever booster vaccination. These receptors came from a man aged 18 to 30 who received the YFV17D yellow fever vaccine.

This clonotype was counted a few times. The V gene is TRBV12-3 or TRBV12-4, the J gene TRBJ2-7; D might be TRBD1 (5 bases). V was shortened by 4 bases and J by 7 bases, with 11 bases between the two germline ends. The CDR3 totals 12 residues. The CDR3 is CASSYDSREQYF. CDR3 bases: TGTGCCAGCAGTTACGACAGTCGGGAGCAGTACTTC.

The rearrangement uses TRBV11-2 and TRBJ1-1; D call uncertain. Trimming left V 0 bases short and J 3 bases short, with 8 bases between. The CDR3 totals 14 residues. Germline V gene sequence: CDR1 SGHAT, CDR2 FQNNGV. Here the CDR3 reads CASSLDHGDTEAFF. The CDR3, as DNA: TGTGCCAGCAGCTTAGATCATGGGGACACTGAAGCTTTCTTT.

This clonotype occurred many times. The CDR3 protein is CATSWGLVDYEQYF. The CDR3 DNA follows: TGCGCCACCTCATGGGGGCTGGTGGACTACGAGCAGTACTTC. V usage is TRBV4-1 and J usage is TRBJ2-7; D is perhaps TRBD1 (6 bases). CDR1 and CDR2 from the germline V gene are MGHRA and YSYEKL. The V gene lost 10 bases and the J gene lost 3 bases, with 19 bases spanning the gap. CDR3 length: 14 residues.

This clonotype was seen more than once but under ten times. The chain couples TRBV7-9 to TRBJ1-1; D is unclear. The CDR3 is 14 residues long. Trimming left V 2 bases short and J 3 bases short, with 10 bases between. Germline V CDR1 and CDR2: SEHNR, FQNEAQ (reference sequence). In DNA, the CDR3 is TGTGCCAGCAGCTTACCCGGTTCGTACACTGAAGCTTTCTTT. Its protein is CASSLPGSYTEAFF.

This clonotype was detected a few times. The chain couples TRBV3-1 to TRBJ1-2; D gene uncertain. The germline gives CDR1 LGHDT, CDR2 YNNKEL (reference sequence). The CDR3 extends over 14 amino acids. Trimming pared 1 base from V and 2 bases from J, leaving 8 bases between. The CDR3 here is CASSQVPGNYGYTF. For the CDR3, the DNA is TGTGCCAGCAGCCAAGTTCCGGGGAACTATGGCTACACCTTC.

This clonotype was seen many times. The chain combines TRBV6-5 with TRBJ2-7, with no clear D. V was clipped by 4 bases and J by 2 bases, with 3 bases between them. The CDR3 consists of 11 residues. Germline lookup yields CDR1 MNHEY and CDR2 SVGAGI. The DNA of the CDR3 is TGTGCCAGCAGTTCCCCCTACGAGCAGTACTTC. Translation gives CASSSPYEQYF.

The chain links TRBV28 to TRBJ1-2, with 7 bases that match TRBD1. Germline V CDR1 and CDR2: MDHEN, SYDVKM. The junction had 12 bases not matched to a gene; V was cut back by 4 bases and J by 7 bases. This CDR3 is 15 amino acids long. CDR3 in DNA: TGTGCCAGCAGTTACCCCATTATAGGGGGCTTTGGCTACACCTTC. This sequence encodes CASSYPIIGGFGYTF.

The genes are TRBV6-5 and TRBJ2-2; D gene ambiguous. Trimming pared 0 bases from V and 4 bases from J, leaving 9 bases between. Germline CDR1 is MNHEY and CDR2 is SVGAGI. This CDR3 has 15 residues. The CDR3 sequence: CASSYSVPSTGELFF. The CDR3 DNA sequence: TGTGCCAGCAGTTACTCGGTCCCGAGCACCGGGGAGCTGTTTTTT.

The genes are TRBV7-6 and TRBJ2-3; TRBD2 agrees at 12 bases. The CDR3 is 16 residues long. V dropped 4 bases and J dropped 2; count of bases not matched to a gene: 4. The V gene's germline CDR1 is SGHVS and CDR2 FNYEAQ. CDR3 protein: CASSSRTSGDTDTQYF. The CDR3 DNA sequence: TGTGCCAGCAGCTCACGGACTAGCGGGGACACAGATACGCAGTATTTT.

This clonotype has a single count. The chain carries TRBV25-1 and TRBJ2-7; no clear D gene. The CDR3 has 13 amino acids. In germline, CDR1 is MGHDK, CDR2 SYGVNS. The V end was cut by 5 bases, the J end by 0 bases, with 8 bases between. The CDR3 nucleotides read TGTGCCAGCAGTTCTTACCCCTCCTACGAGCAGTACTTC. As protein: CASSSYPSYEQYF.

This rearrangement joins TRBV29-1 to TRBJ2-4; the D call may be TRBD1 or TRBD2 (5 bases each). There are 17 residues in the CDR3. Germline CDR1 is SQVTM and CDR2 is ANQGSEA. Trimming took 0 bases from V and 3 from J, leaving 18 bases between them. CDR3 DNA sequence: TGCAGCGTTGAAGATGGGACCGGTGGGGGAAACAAAAACATTCAGTACTTC. Protein: CSVEDGTGGGNKNIQYF.

The rearrangement uses TRBV7-3 and TRBJ2-1; 7 bases are shared with TRBD2. The germline gives CDR1 SGHTA, CDR2 FQGTGA. V shed 5 bases, J shed 5 bases, and the junction held 12 bases outside the gene matches. The CDR3 is 16 amino acids. The DNA of the CDR3 is TGTGCCAGCAGCCACCTGGACGGGGGGACCCACAATGAGCAGTTCTTC. Amino acids: CASSHLDGGTHNEQFF.

This clonotype showed up many times. The chain joins TRBV7-3 to TRBJ1-1, with TRBD1 matching over 11 bases. This CDR3 has 17 amino acids. Germline lookup yields CDR1 SGHTA and CDR2 FQGTGA. Trimming removed 5 bases from V and 5 bases from J; junction bases left unmatched: 13. CDR3 loop: CASSPWTGGGTRTEAFF. Written as DNA, the CDR3 is TGTGCCAGCAGCCCTTGGACAGGGGGCGGCACAAGGACTGAAGCTTTCTTT.

This clonotype was found a few times. The chain links TRBV6-5 to TRBJ2-6, with a possible D match to TRBD1 (7 bases). Germline V gene sequence: CDR1 MNHEY, CDR2 SVGAGI. This CDR3 has 18 residues. Trimming took off 2 bases at V and 0 bases at J, with 14 bases between the two ends. CDR3 sequence reads: CASSYQGGVSSGANVLTF. CDR3 coding DNA: TGTGCCAGCAGTTACCAGGGGGGAGTATCCTCTGGGGCCAACGTCCTGACTTTC.